The 14 T cell receptor beta chains reported below all come from one sample, sequenced in a study of cytomegalovirus exposure and HLA in healthy donors listed by TCRdb under 2017. Library preparation employed the immunoSEQ multiplex PCR assay. For the multiplex PCR, a mixture combining 60 forward primers for TCR Vbeta segments and 13 reverse primers for TCR Jbeta segments was used. Here the immuneACCESS table is served through TCRdb, limited to in-frame sequences with V and J called. Missing clones are a known gap in these copies; in checked studies unresolved V genes cover under half, and the rest lacks a known reason. The sample records roughly 80,000 clones, around 67% of which are singletons. Of the sample, about 6.9% is held by the ten largest clones. Sample: PBMCs. The origin of the receptors is a woman between 50 and 59 years old in good health and CMV-seropositive.

V is TRBV10-3 and J is TRBJ1-1, with TRBD1 matching over 7 bases. The V gene end was trimmed by 10 bases and the J gene end by 2 bases; junction bases not matched to a gene: 10. Germline CDR1 and CDR2: ENHRY and SYGVKD. The CDR3 covers 14 residues. In nucleotides, the CDR3 is TGTGCCACCACAAGACAGGGCGATAACACTGAAGCTTTCTTT. Translation: CATTRQGDNTEAFF.

CDR3 in amino acids: CASRPGVANEKLFF. In nucleotides, the CDR3 is TGTGCCAGCCGACCCGGGGTAGCTAATGAAAAACTGTTTTTT. V gene TRBV7-9 combines with J gene TRBJ1-4; D is unclear. V was shortened by 8 bases and J by 3 bases, with 13 bases between the two germline ends. Germline loops: CDR1 SEHNR, CDR2 FQNEAQ (reference sequence). The CDR3 length is 14 residues. The complete variable domain, with remaining parts taken from reference TRBV7-9 and TRBJ1-4, reads DTGVSQNPRHKITKRGQNVTFRCDPISEHNRLYWYRQTLGQGPEFLTYFQNEAQLEKSRLLSDRFSAERPKGSFSTLEIQRTEQGDSAMYLCASRPGVANEKLFFGSGTQLSVL.

This clone has just a few counts. J is TRBJ2-3 and V is TRBV11-2, with 10 bases fitting TRBD2. V dropped 1 base and J dropped 6; count of bases not matched to a gene: 7. CDR1 and CDR2 from the germline V gene are SGHAT and FQNNGV. The CDR3 spans 16 residues. The CDR3 DNA is TGTGCCAGCAGCTTAGGTAGCGGGGGGACGGCGGATACGCAGTATTTT. Protein product: CASSLGSGGTADTQYF.

In this sample, this clone turned up a few times. This CDR3 reads CASSRDRGSSYEQYF. CDR3 coding DNA: TGCGCCAGCAGCCGCGACAGGGGCAGTTCCTACGAGCAGTACTTC. The chain couples TRBV4-1 to TRBJ2-7; 8 nucleotides agree with TRBD1. The V gene end was trimmed by 4 bases and the J gene end by 1 base; junction bases not matched to a gene: 6. CDR3 length equals 15 residues. CDR1 is MGHRA, CDR2 YSYEKL, per germline.

The chain couples TRBV5-6 to TRBJ2-7; TRBD1 matches at 10 bases. Germline assignment: CDR1 SGHDT and CDR2 YYEEEE. The CDR3 length is 15 residues. The V and J ends lost 2 bases and 3 bases, in that order; junction bases with no gene match: 5. Here the CDR3 reads CASSFRDRGGYEQYF. DNA for the CDR3: TGTGCCAGCAGCTTCCGGGACAGGGGAGGCTACGAGCAGTACTTC.

A few counts support this clone. The chain carries TRBV4-1 and TRBJ1-1; no firm D call. Trimming stripped 0 bases from V and 4 bases from J, with 12 bases between. Germline CDR1 is MGHRA and CDR2 is YSYEKL. The CDR3 is 15 residues long. CDR3 DNA: TGCGCCAGCAGCCAAGAACCGAGGTATCCCACTGAAGCTTTCTTT. Translation gives CASSQEPRYPTEAFF.

The chain combines TRBV4-2 with TRBJ2-7, with 7 bases aligning to TRBD1. Germline CDR1 LGHNA, CDR2 YNFKEQ. The ends lost 5 bases at V and 3 bases at J; junction bases unmatched: 4. The CDR3 has 13 amino acids. CDR3 amino acids: CASSSRGLYEQYF. CDR3 sequence (DNA): TGTGCCAGCAGCTCTAGGGGGCTCTACGAGCAGTACTTC.

The chain has TRBV5-5 and TRBJ2-3; D is perhaps TRBD1 (6 bases). The CDR3 has 15 amino acids. The germline V gene encodes CDR1 SGHKS and CDR2 YYEKEE (reference sequence). Trimming left V 0 bases short and J 4 bases short, with 12 bases between. CDR3 amino acids: CASSLGSAGADTQYF. The CDR3 nucleotides read TGTGCCAGCAGCTTGGGCAGCGCAGGGGCAGATACGCAGTATTTT.

This clone was counted a few times. The chain has TRBV5-6 and TRBJ2-7; possibly TRBD2 for D (5 bases). The CDR3 sequence is 13 residues long. CDR1 and CDR2 from the germline V gene are SGHDT and YYEEEE. V dropped 4 bases and J dropped 4 bases, with 12 bases sitting between them. CDR3 amino acids: CASSPGKRYEQYF. The CDR3, as DNA: TGTGCCAGCAGCCCCGGGAAACGATACGAGCAGTACTTC.

The chain uses TRBV9 and TRBJ1-2; 7 nucleotides line up with TRBD1. Germline lookup yields CDR1 SGDLS and CDR2 YYNGEE. The CDR3 is 13 amino acids. The junction had 2 bases not matched to a gene; V was cut back by 0 bases and J by 6 bases. The DNA of the CDR3 is TGTGCCAGCAGCGTAGTAAGGGGGCATGGCTACACCTTC. This gives the protein CASSVVRGHGYTF.

The chain has TRBV18 and TRBJ1-1, with D hard to call. Germline CDR1 is KGHSH and CDR2 is LQKENI. V was trimmed by 4 bases and J by 3 bases, leaving 9 bases between them. CDR3 length equals 13 residues. Here the CDR3 DNA reads TGTGCCAGCTCACTGAACGGTGACACTGAAGCTTTCTTT. This gives the protein CASSLNGDTEAFF. The entire variable domain, with the rest obtained from reference TRBV18 and TRBJ1-1, is as follows: NAGVMQNPRHLVRRRGQEARLRCSPMKGHSHVYWYRQLPEEGLKFMVYLQKENIIDESGMPKERFSAEFPKEGPSILRIQQVVRGDSAAYFCASSLNGDTEAFFGQGTRLTVV.

The chain has TRBV10-3 and TRBJ2-7, with TRBD1 as a possible D gene (7 bases). The CDR3 is 18 residues long. V was clipped by 0 bases and J by 3 bases, with 21 bases between them. Germline lookup yields CDR1 ENHRY and CDR2 SYGVKD. This chain's CDR3 is CAISESAGGPRRGYEQYV. As DNA, the CDR3 is TGTGCCATCAGTGAGTCGGCAGGGGGGCCGCGGAGGGGCTACGAGCAGTACGTC.

The table lists this clone with a count of one. J is TRBJ1-3 and V is TRBV6-5; 8 bases match TRBD1. V gave up 8 bases and J gave up 0 bases; unmatched junction bases: 3. The length of the CDR3 is 14 residues. Germline loops: CDR1 MNHEY, CDR2 SVGAGI. In DNA form, the CDR3 reads TGTGCCAGCGGACAGGGAACCTCTGGAAACACCATATATTTT. It specifies CASGQGTSGNTIYF.

The J gene is TRBJ2-5, the V gene TRBV30; 16 positions match TRBD2. CDR3 length equals 16 residues. The trim removed 3 bases at V and 5 bases at J, leaving 6 bases unmatched. Germline loops: CDR1 GTSNPN, CDR2 SVGIG (reference sequence). The CDR3 DNA follows: TGTGCCTGGAGCTCCGGGACTAGCGGGGGGGTGGAGACCCAGTACTTC. Protein sequence: CAWSSGTSGGVETQYF.